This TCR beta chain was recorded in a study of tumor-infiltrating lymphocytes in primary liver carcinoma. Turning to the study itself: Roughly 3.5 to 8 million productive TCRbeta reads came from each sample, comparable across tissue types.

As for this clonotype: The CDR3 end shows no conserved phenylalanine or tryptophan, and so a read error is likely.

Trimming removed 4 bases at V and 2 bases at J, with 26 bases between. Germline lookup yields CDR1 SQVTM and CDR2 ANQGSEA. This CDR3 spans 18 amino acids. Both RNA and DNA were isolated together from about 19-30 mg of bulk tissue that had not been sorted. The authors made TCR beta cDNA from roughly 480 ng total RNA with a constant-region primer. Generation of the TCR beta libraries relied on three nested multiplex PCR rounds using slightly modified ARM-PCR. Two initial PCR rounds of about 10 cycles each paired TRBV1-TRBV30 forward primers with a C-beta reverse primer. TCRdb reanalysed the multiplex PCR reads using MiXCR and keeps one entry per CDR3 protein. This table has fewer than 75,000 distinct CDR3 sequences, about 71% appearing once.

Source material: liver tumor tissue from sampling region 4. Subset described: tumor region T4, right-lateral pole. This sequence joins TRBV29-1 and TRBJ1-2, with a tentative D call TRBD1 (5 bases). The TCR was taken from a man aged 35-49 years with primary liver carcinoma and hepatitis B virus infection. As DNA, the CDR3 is TGCAGCGTTGTGGCACCAACAGGAACTCAAGTGGCAAACTATGGCTACACCTCC. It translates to CSVVAPTGTQVANYGYTS.